A single sample gave rise to the 15 T cell receptor beta chains below, sequenced in a study of T cell responses to AZD1222 COVID-19 vaccine. Here immunoSEQ multiplex PCR was the method, and the copy in TCRdb shows in-frame clones only, minus some. Of about 150,000 clones in the sample, 90% were seen once. Source: peripheral blood, taken 28 days after the second AZD1222 dose. These receptors were collected from an adult who received the AZD1222 COVID-19 vaccine.

The chain uses TRBV5-1 and TRBJ2-7, with 13 bases identical to TRBD2. V lost 4 bases, J lost 7 bases, and 11 bases stayed unmatched. Germline CDR1 reads SGHRS; CDR2 reads YFSETQ. The CDR3 spans 16 residues. The CDR3 sequence is CASSPRTSGSGGEQYF. DNA for the CDR3: TGCGCCAGCAGCCCAAGGACTAGCGGGAGCGGGGGGGAGCAGTACTTC.

This clone appeared a single time. The chain recombines TRBV5-5 with TRBJ1-4; D unresolved. Germline assignment: CDR1 SGHKS and CDR2 YYEKEE (reference sequence). Trimming shortened V by 0 bases and J by 7 bases, and 16 bases separated the two germline ends. The CDR3 is made up of 16 amino acids. CDR3 protein: CASSLDPRVRGEKLFF. CDR3 sequence (DNA): TGTGCCAGCAGCTTGGATCCTCGGGTACGGGGTGAAAAACTGTTTTTT.

The V gene is TRBV21-1, the J gene TRBJ1-1; the table's D call, TRBD1, has no DNA check behind it. TRBV21-1 counts as a pseudogene. This CDR3 is built from 13 residues. CDR3 sequence (DNA): TGTGCCAGTGAGTCAGGGGAGTACACTGAAGCTTTCTTT. It codes for CASESGEYTEAFF.

This clone was seen a handful of times. This chain joins TRBV4-2 and TRBJ2-7, with 7 bases lining up with TRBD1. The CDR3 covers 14 residues. V was clipped by 0 bases and J by 5 bases; unmatched bases: 4. Germline CDR1 LGHNA, CDR2 YNFKEQ. CDR3 loop: CASSQDDRDHEQYF. The DNA for the CDR3 is TGTGCCAGCAGCCAAGATGACAGGGACCACGAGCAGTACTTC.

The chain links TRBV27 to TRBJ2-1, with 11 bases identical to TRBD2. The V gene's germline CDR1 is MNHEY and CDR2 SMNVEV (reference sequence). This CDR3 is 15 amino acids long. The trim removed 0 bases at V and 11 bases at J, leaving 6 bases unmatched. The CDR3 spells CASSLSGLAAMKQFF. CDR3 DNA: TGTGCCAGCAGTTTATCGGGACTAGCGGCAATGAAGCAGTTCTTC.

V gene TRBV5-1 combines with J gene TRBJ2-1, with TRBD1 identical over 7 bases. The CDR3 length is 16 residues. The germline gives CDR1 SGHRS, CDR2 YFSETQ. Trimming at V came to 5 bases and at J to 5 bases, leaving 13 bases not matched to a gene. The CDR3 bases are TGCGCCAGCAGTTTTGCAGGGGGTGGATACGACAATGAGCAGTTCTTC. It codes for CASSFAGGGYDNEQFF. Full variable domain (rest looked up from reference TRBV5-1 and TRBJ2-1): KAGVTQTPRYLIKTRGQQVTLSCSPISGHRSVSWYQQTPGQGLQFLFEYFSETQRNKGNFPGRFSGRQFSNSRSEMNVSTLELGDSALYLCASSFAGGGYDNEQFFGPGTRLTVL.

The chain couples TRBV29-1 to TRBJ2-1; 7 bases fit TRBD2. J lost 2 bases, V lost 4 bases, and 8 bases had no gene match. The CDR3 contains 15 residues. Germline CDR1 reads SQVTM; CDR2 reads ANQGSEA. The CDR3: CSVVGLEGPYNEQFF. In nucleotides, the CDR3 is TGCAGCGTTGTAGGACTAGAGGGCCCCTACAATGAGCAGTTCTTC.

The CDR3 protein is CASSQDPAGYQETQYF. For the CDR3, the DNA is TGTGCCAGCAGCCAAGATCCGGCAGGATACCAAGAGACCCAGTACTTC. The chain links TRBV3-1 (or the pseudogene TRBV3-2) to TRBJ2-5; no reliable D call. V was trimmed by 0 bases and J by 0 bases, leaving 11 bases between them. Germline CDR1 and CDR2: LGHDT and YNNKEL (reference sequence). The CDR3 is made up of 16 amino acids.

The chain has TRBV19 and TRBJ1-5; D unclear. V lost 3 bases and J lost 6, with 9 bases in between. The CDR3 runs to 13 residues. Per germline, CDR1 LNHDA and CDR2 SQIVND (reference sequence). CDR3 nucleotides: TGTGCCAGTAGTATTGCAGCTCGTCAGCCCCAGCATTTT. Protein: CASSIAARQPQHF.

The chain couples TRBV5-4 to TRBJ2-1; tentative D call: TRBD1 (6 bases). Germline V lookup: CDR1 SGHNT, CDR2 YYREEE (reference sequence). Trimming pared 0 bases from V and 4 bases from J, leaving 11 bases between. The CDR3 loop spans 15 amino acids. CDR3 sequence: CASSLGQDGYNEQFF. In DNA, the CDR3 is TGTGCCAGCAGCTTGGGACAGGACGGTTACAATGAGCAGTTCTTC.

The chain uses TRBV7-6 and TRBJ1-3; D may be TRBD1 (5 bases). CDR1 SGHVS and CDR2 FNYEAQ come from the germline V gene. CDR3 size: 18 residues. The ends were cut back, 2 bases at V and 0 bases at J, with 17 bases in the middle. CDR3 sequence reads: CASSLQSIGVVSGNTIYF. For the CDR3, the DNA is TGTGCCAGCAGCTTACAGTCTATAGGGGTCGTCTCTGGAAACACCATATATTTT.

The chain carries TRBV7-9 and TRBJ2-2; D not certain. CDR1 and CDR2 from the germline V gene are SEHNR and FQNEAQ (reference sequence). This CDR3 is 16 amino acids long. V was trimmed by 3 bases and J by 3 bases, leaving 14 bases between them. The CDR3 region is CASSLVRQMDTGELFF. The CDR3 nucleotides are TGTGCCAGCAGCTTGGTGCGGCAGATGGACACCGGGGAGCTGTTTTTT.

The CDR3, as DNA: TGCAGCGAGCGACAGGGCTACACCTTC. It codes for CSERQGYTF. The chain carries TRBV29-1 and TRBJ1-2; D may be TRBD1 (5 bases). Germline lookup yields CDR1 SQVTM and CDR2 ANQGSEA. This CDR3 is built from 9 residues. The germline V and J ends were trimmed by 7 bases and 8 bases, with 8 bases remaining between them.

The chain carries TRBV5-8 and TRBJ1-5; D gene uncertain. V dropped 3 bases and J dropped 5 bases, with 6 bases sitting between them. Germline lookup yields CDR1 SGHTS and CDR2 YDEGEE. The CDR3 loop spans 12 amino acids. The DNA for the CDR3 is TGTGCCAGCAGCTCCAACCATCAGCCCCAGCATTTT. This translates into CASSSNHQPQHF.

The count of this clone is one. The V gene is TRBV19, the J gene TRBJ2-1; TRBD2 matches at 8 bases. After removal of 5 bases from V and 10 bases from J, the junction contained 4 bases not matched to a gene. The CDR3 extends over 12 amino acids. CDR1 LNHDA and CDR2 SQIVND come from the germline V gene (reference sequence). The CDR3 is CASSSRLAEQFF. CDR3 DNA sequence: TGTGCCAGTAGTTCCCGACTAGCGGAGCAGTTCTTC.